The rows below give T cell receptor beta chains drawn from one sample of a study of PD-1 blockade in classical Hodgkin lymphoma. Measured with immunoSEQ multiplex PCR; TCRdb has only the in-frame clones, and not every one. The sample lists about 21,000 clones, about 73% occurring once. Sequenced material: peripheral blood mononuclear cells (PBMCs), taken before the fourth cycle of nivolumab. The receptor set was obtained from a human donor with classical Hodgkin lymphoma. CDR3s leave out the opening cysteine and the closing phenylalanine or tryptophan. The order of the fields is V gene, D gene, clone size, J gene, CDR3 protein. D genes are given only for firm matches. Size values are once, few and many counts, or a class for expanded clones, and some rows have none.

>TRBV5-5|.|.|TRBJ2-3
ASSLSSIRGSTDTQY
>TRBV6-1|.|.|TRBJ1-5
ASSEYGGRPQH
>TRBV7-8|TRBD2|few|TRBJ2-7
ASSQAGERYEQY
>TRBV7-9|.|.|TRBJ2-1
ASSPPHDGTGNNEQF
>TRBV6-1|.|.|TRBJ2-7
ASSDHGVYEQY
>TRBV28|.|.|TRBJ1-5
ASRGLSGYQPQH
>TRBV18|.|.|TRBJ1-3
ASSPDWAGNTIY
>TRBV4-1|.|.|TRBJ2-1
ASSQDYPLYNEQF
>TRBV7-6|.|.|TRBJ2-3
ASLRRDPSTDTQY
>TRBV28|.|.|TRBJ1-4
ASRNGPGASNEKLF
>TRBV10-2|TRBD2|.|TRBJ2-1
ASRGAGGSNEQF
>TRBV6-1|.|few|TRBJ1-1
ASSTFRVSNIEAF
>TRBV10-2|.|.|TRBJ2-4
ASSDVGAKNIQY
>TRBV30|.|.|TRBJ1-1
AWRVWRENTEAF
>TRBV7-8|TRBD1|.|TRBJ1-2
ASSLGGQARYT
>TRBV28|TRBD2|.|TRBJ2-7
ASSISGRDEQY
>TRBV28|.|.|TRBJ1-2
ASSKLGYGYT
>TRBV6-5|TRBD1|few|TRBJ1-2
AIRGRGRYGYT
>TRBV5-5|.|few|TRBJ2-1
ASSVGLLSYNEQF
>TRBV5-1|TRBD2|.|TRBJ2-1
ASSPGTSGTISYNEQF
>TRBV19|.|.|TRBJ1-1
ASSSLGAGNTEAF
>TRBV5-5|.|.|TRBJ2-7
ASSLGRSTYEQY
>TRBV7-7|TRBD1|.|TRBJ2-4
ASSLALGTGDLAKNIQY
>TRBV4-2|TRBD2|.|TRBJ2-1
ASSQREGPGNEQF
>TRBV7-9|TRBD2|.|TRBJ2-1
ASSLVPGGEQF
>TRBV5-1|TRBD2|.|TRBJ2-1
ASSFLRTSGRGNEQF
>TRBV29-1|.|few|TRBJ2-3
SVEEELRTDTQY
>TRBV19|.|.|TRBJ2-7
ASTKDVLSYEQY
>TRBV6-5|.|medium-sized|TRBJ2-7
ASRNPSGAEQY
>TRBV7-9|.|.|TRBJ2-3
ASGRQASTDTQY
>TRBV6-6|TRBD2|.|TRBJ2-1
ASRLAMSGRHNEQF
>TRBV29-1|.|once|TRBJ2-5
SVEEGGARETQY
>TRBV5-4|TRBD1|.|TRBJ2-1
ASSSRQGARNEQF
>TRBV28|.|.|TRBJ1-2
ASNVPPTYGYT
>TRBV5-4|.|.|TRBJ2-3
ASSDGGTTDTQY
>TRBV9|.|.|TRBJ1-5
ASSAHGGASQPQH
>TRBV13|.|.|.
ASSPTVNRGASSYEQY